Listed below are T cell receptor beta chains from one sample, sequenced in a study of HIV-infected patients and healthy controls. TCRdb ran MiXCR on the 5' RACE reads and lists one entry per CDR3 protein. Counted here are some 20,000 distinct CDR3 sequences, approximately 9.5% occurring once; the ten biggest clones make up 6.5%. What was sequenced was blood. The receptor source for this set is an adult in good health. The CDR3 runs from the conserved cysteine through the conserved F or W. The D gene is left open where the match is weak. A clone size is listed for some rows: how often the clone was seen (once, few, many), or a class if it is expanded.

>TRBV11-1|TRBJ2-3|.|.
CASSLGTTDTQYF
TGTGCCAGCAGCTTGGGCACAACAGATACGCAGTATTTT
>TRBV28|TRBJ2-4|many|TRBD2
CASSITSGSHIQYF
TGTGCCAGCAGCATTACTAGCGGGAGCCACATTCAGTACTTC
>TRBV20-1|TRBJ2-1|many|TRBD2
CSARELAGVGNEQFF
TGCAGTGCTAGGGAACTAGCGGGAGTGGGGAATGAGCAGTTCTTC
>TRBV5-1|TRBJ2-7|many|TRBD2
CASSLVAGGPYEQYF
TGCGCCAGCAGCTTGGTGGCGGGAGGGCCCTACGAGCAGTACTTC
>TRBV4-2|TRBJ2-1|.|.
CASSQDIREAPFNEQFF
TGTGCCAGCAGCCAAGATATCAGGGAGGCCCCCTTCAATGAGCAGTTCTTC
>TRBV27|TRBJ2-1|many|TRBD2
CASSTGDPPWSGRNEQFF
TGTGCCAGCAGTACAGGGGATCCCCCCTGGAGCGGGAGGAATGAGCAGTTCTTC
>TRBV11-2|TRBJ1-2|many|.
CASSLVPMTYGYTF
TGTGCCAGCAGCTTAGTTCCGATGACCTATGGCTACACCTTC
>TRBV7-2|TRBJ2-7|.|TRBD2
CASSPERLAASYEQYF
TGTGCCAGCAGCCCCGAACGCCTAGCGGCCTCCTACGAGCAGTACTTC
>TRBV28|TRBJ1-5|many|.
CASSLGVGQPQHF
TGTGCCAGCAGTTTAGGAGTAGGACAGCCCCAGCATTTT
>TRBV7-2|TRBJ2-4|.|.
CASSPSGRAKNIQYF
TGTGCCAGCAGCCCGTCAGGGCGAGCCAAAAACATTCAGTACTTC
>TRBV3-1|TRBJ2-7|many|.
CASSPLGRNYEQYF
TGTGCCAGCAGCCCTTTGGGACGGAACTACGAGCAGTACTTC
>TRBV5-1|TRBJ2-5|many|TRBD2
CASGTSGPTQETQYF
TGCGCCAGTGGGACTAGCGGGCCAACCCAAGAGACCCAGTACTTC
>TRBV29-1|TRBJ1-1|many|TRBD1
CSSKTGTEAFF
TGCAGCTCCAAGACAGGGACTGAAGCTTTCTTT
>TRBV7-9|TRBJ2-7|medium-sized|.
CASSLIPYEQYF
TGTGCCAGCAGCTTGATCCCCTACGAGCAGTACTTC
>TRBV12-5|TRBJ2-1|few|TRBD2
CASAMGLAGVSYNEQFF
TGTGCTAGTGCCATGGGACTAGCGGGAGTATCCTACAATGAGCAGTTCTTC
>TRBV18|TRBJ2-2|.|.
CASSPPGSGVRTGELFF
TGTGCCAGCTCACCCCCTGGGTCGGGAGTACGCACCGGGGAGCTGTTTTTT
>TRBV3-1|TRBJ2-2|many|TRBD1
CASSQEKRTGITGELFF
TGTGCCAGCAGCCAAGAGAAGAGGACAGGGATAACCGGGGAGCTGTTTTTT
>TRBV7-2|TRBJ2-4|.|TRBD1
CASSPGTGGGQNIQYF
TGTGCCAGCAGCCCTGGGACAGGGGGCGGACAAAACATTCAGTACTTC
>TRBV28|TRBJ2-7|medium-sized|.
CASTQRGEVYEQYF
TGTGCCAGCACCCAAAGGGGAGAAGTGTACGAGCAGTACTTC
>TRBV7-2|TRBJ2-6|many|.
CAINRGGSWANVLTF
TGTGCTATAAACAGGGGGGGGTCCTGGGCCAACGTCCTGACTTTC
>TRBV27|TRBJ2-1|many|.
CASSRGIYNEQFF
TGTGCCAGCAGTCGCGGGATTTACAATGAGCAGTTCTTC
>TRBV6-6|TRBJ2-7|many|.
CASSYRGRDEQYF
TGTGCCAGCAGTTACCGCGGTAGAGACGAGCAGTACTTC
>TRBV3-1|TRBJ2-7|medium-sized|.
CASSHSGYEQYF
TGTGCCAGCAGCCACTCTGGCTACGAGCAGTACTTC
>TRBV29-1|TRBJ2-3|medium-sized|.
CSVAPGLGTDTQYF
TGCAGCGTCGCGCCGGGACTGGGGACAGATACGCAGTATTTT
>TRBV10-3|TRBJ1-2|.|TRBD1
CAIRLDRGNGYTF
TGTGCCATCAGATTAGACAGGGGAAATGGCTACACCTTC
>TRBV4-1|TRBJ2-7|many|TRBD2
CASSQSRVLMTSGKYEQYF
TGCGCCAGCAGCCAGAGCAGGGTCTTGATGACTAGCGGGAAATACGAGCAGTACTTC
>TRBV5-1|TRBJ2-5|medium-sized|TRBD1
CASTPAGQGDETQYF
TGCGCCAGCACCCCCGCCGGACAGGGGGACGAGACCCAGTACTTC
>TRBV7-9|TRBJ2-5|many|.
CASSSSRGASGTQYF
TGTGCCAGCAGCTCCTCCCGGGGGGCGAGTGGGACCCAGTACTTC
>TRBV5-1|TRBJ2-5|many|.
CASSWGVPGQETQYF
TGCGCCAGCAGCTGGGGGGTGCCGGGGCAAGAGACCCAGTACTTC
>TRBV2|TRBJ1-1|.|.
CASSVEIMGGAEAFF
TGTGCCAGCAGTGTCGAAATCATGGGAGGGGCTGAAGCTTTCTTT
>TRBV11-2|TRBJ1-2|many|.
CASSSIGQRSSDGYTF
TGTGCCAGCAGCTCCATAGGACAGCGAAGCTCTGATGGCTACACCTTC
>TRBV5-5|TRBJ2-7|.|.
CASETHQSEQYF
TGTGCCAGCGAGACACACCAATCCGAGCAGTACTTC
>TRBV28|TRBJ2-7|many|TRBD1
CASSFHGQGYEQYF
TGTGCCAGCAGTTTCCATGGACAGGGGTACGAGCAGTACTTC
>TRBV28|TRBJ1-4|many|.
CASSLFGRDKLFF
TGTGCCAGCAGTTTGTTTGGCAGGGACAAACTGTTTTTT
>TRBV2|TRBJ2-1|.|.
CASSVSFDPSYNEQFF
TGTGCCAGCAGTGTCTCCTTCGACCCGTCCTACAATGAGCAGTTCTTC
>TRBV5-1|TRBJ2-3|many|.
CASSSAQDTQYF
TGCGCCAGCAGCTCTGCTCAGGATACGCAGTATTTT
>TRBV12-3/TRBV12-4|TRBJ2-7|.|.
CASSLQAISYEQYF
TGTGCCAGCAGTTTACAGGCGATCTCCTACGAGCAGTACTTC
>TRBV5-4|TRBJ2-1|.|TRBD2
CASTPAGGPDNEQFF
TGTGCCAGCACCCCAGCGGGAGGTCCTGACAATGAGCAGTTCTTC
>TRBV7-9|TRBJ2-3|many|.
CASSPSRGTYSTDTQYF
TGTGCCAGCAGCCCGTCCCGGGGGACTTATAGCACAGATACGCAGTATTTT
>TRBV19|TRBJ1-5|many|TRBD1
CASSIRTGFSNQPQHF
TGTGCCAGTAGTATACGGACAGGGTTTAGCAATCAGCCCCAGCATTTT
>TRBV12-3/TRBV12-4|TRBJ2-1|many|.
CASSRAGSSYNEQFF
TGTGCCAGCAGTCGCGCCGGAAGCTCCTACAATGAGCAGTTCTTC
>TRBV5-5|TRBJ1-1|many|.
CASSLDRANTEAFF
TGTGCCAGCAGCTTGGATAGGGCGAACACTGAAGCTTTCTTT
>TRBV4-2|TRBJ2-1|many|.
CASSQDVIGSYNEQFF
TGTGCCAGCAGCCAAGATGTAATAGGAAGTTACAATGAGCAGTTCTTC
>TRBV4-1|TRBJ2-6|many|.
CASSQVPGTGANVLTF
TGCGCCAGCAGCCAAGTCCCGGGAACCGGGGCCAACGTCCTGACTTTC
>TRBV20-1|TRBJ2-1|many|TRBD2
CSARDSGSGYNEQFF
TGCAGTGCTAGAGATAGCGGGAGTGGCTACAATGAGCAGTTCTTC
>TRBV6-2/TRBV6-3|TRBJ2-3|medium-sized|TRBD2
CASNSAGGGADTQYF
TGTGCCAGCAATTCAGCGGGAGGGGGGGCAGATACGCAGTATTTT
>TRBV19|TRBJ1-2|.|.
CASTLASQGGGYGYTF
TGTGCCAGTACCCTAGCCTCACAGGGTGGAGGCTATGGCTACACCTTC
>TRBV28|TRBJ2-7|.|.
CASSYKFGQNEAQYF
TGTGCCAGCAGTTATAAGTTCGGACAGAACGAAGCGCAGTACTTC
>TRBV30|TRBJ2-3|many|TRBD2
CAWSVVAGGSDTQYF
TGTGCCTGGAGTGTCGTAGCGGGAGGGTCAGATACGCAGTATTTT